Listed below are T cell receptor beta chains from one sample, sequenced in a study of blood T cell repertoires in COVID-19. The assay was immunoSEQ multiplex PCR, and TCRdb's table has in-frame clones only and misses some. The repertoire holds 45,000 to 60,000 clones, with around 83% as singletons. The sequenced sample consisted of peripheral blood. The source is a human donor with acute or convalescent COVID-19. The donor label of this sample is uncertain. Each CDR3 is given with its conserved first and last residue. The D gene is left open where the match is weak. Not every row has a clone size; where given, it reads once, few, many or a size class.

V gene	D gene	clone size	J gene	CDR3 protein	CDR3 DNA
TRBV7-2	.	.	TRBJ2-7	CASSLGAVGGEQYF	TGTGCCAGCAGCTTAGGGGCGGTGGGGGGAGAGCAGTACTTC
TRBV10-3	.	.	TRBJ1-1	CAIMDPGYGNTEAFF	TGTGCCATCATGGACCCAGGGTATGGAAACACTGAAGCTTTCTTT
TRBV2	.	once	TRBJ1-1	CASKTLNTEAFF	TGTGCCAGCAAGACTTTGAACACTGAAGCTTTCTTT
TRBV12-3/TRBV12-4	TRBD1	.	TRBJ1-2	CASTGTGWGYTF	TGTGCCAGCACCGGGACAGGGTGGGGCTACACCTTC
TRBV4-3	TRBD2	.	TRBJ2-1	CASSQIILATVNEQFF	TGCGCCAGCAGCCAAATTATACTAGCGACGGTCAATGAGCAGTTCTTC
TRBV30	.	.	TRBJ1-1	CAWRSPSNTEAFF	TGTGCCTGGAGGAGTCCGTCGAACACTGAAGCTTTCTTT
TRBV15	.	once	TRBJ1-2	CATSRDIGGDGYTF	TGTGCCACCAGCAGAGATATTGGGGGGGATGGCTACACCTTC
TRBV24-1	.	.	TRBJ1-2	CATLKCGGRLNGYTF	TGTGCCACCTTAAAGTGCGGGGGGCGGTTGAATGGCTACACCTTC
TRBV6-5	.	.	TRBJ1-6	CASKLQDSPSPLHF	TGTGCCAGCAAATTACAGGATTCTCCTTCACCCCTCCACTTT
TRBV4-2	TRBD2	.	TRBJ2-2	CASSQDLGTSGRGSTGELFF	TGTGCCAGCAGCCAAGATCTGGGGACTAGCGGGCGAGGGAGCACCGGGGAGCTGTTTTTT
TRBV4-3	.	.	TRBJ2-7	CASSQEAGPYEQYF	TGCGCCAGCAGCCAAGAGGCAGGGCCCTACGAGCAGTACTTC
TRBV7-3	.	.	TRBJ2-1	CASSLGAASYNEQFF	TGTGCCAGCAGCTTAGGGGCGGCCTCCTACAATGAGCAGTTCTTC
TRBV6-5	TRBD1	.	TRBJ1-1	CASSIAGQGAEAFF	TGTGCCAGCAGCATCGCAGGACAGGGCGCTGAAGCTTTCTTT
TRBV10-1	TRBD1	.	TRBJ1-6	CASSGQGASPLHF	TGCGCCAGCAGCGGACAGGGGGCCTCACCCCTCCACTTT
TRBV28	TRBD2	.	TRBJ2-3	CASSPRGKQYF	TGTGCCAGCAGCCCGCGGGGGAAGCAGTATTTT
TRBV11-3	TRBD2	.	TRBJ2-3	CASSSLSPGLALVNTQYF	TGTGCCAGCAGCTCCTTATCCCCGGGACTAGCGCTTGTAAATACGCAGTATTTT
TRBV4-2	.	once	TRBJ2-1	CASSQAGSGWVGEQFF	TGTGCCAGCAGCCAAGCCGGGTCGGGGTGGGTGGGTGAGCAGTTCTTC
TRBV9	.	.	TRBJ1-1	CASSASQGGNTEAFF	TGTGCCAGCAGCGCGTCCCAGGGTGGTAACACTGAAGCTTTCTTT
TRBV3-1/TRBV3-2	TRBD1	.	TRBJ1-1	CASSPGQGTTEAFF	TGTGCCAGCAGCCCGGGACAGGGGACCACTGAAGCTTTCTTT
TRBV30	.	.	TRBJ1-2	CAWMPGGIRGYTF	TGTGCCTGGATGCCCGGGGGGATAAGAGGCTACACCTTC
TRBV20-1	.	once	TRBJ1-6	CSASPPGRGNSPLHF	TGCAGTGCTAGTCCGCCGGGCAGGGGAAATTCACCCCTCCACTTT
TRBV5-1	TRBD1	once	TRBJ1-6	CASRTGTGGDSPLHF	TGCGCCAGCAGAACCGGGACAGGGGGCGACTCACCCCTCCACTTT
TRBV7-2	.	.	TRBJ2-7	CASSPYQGYEQYF	TGTGCCAGCAGCCCCTATCAGGGGTACGAGCAGTACTTC
TRBV6-5	.	.	TRBJ1-4	CASSYSGQEKLFF	TGTGCCAGCAGTTACTCGGGGCAGGAAAAACTGTTTTTT